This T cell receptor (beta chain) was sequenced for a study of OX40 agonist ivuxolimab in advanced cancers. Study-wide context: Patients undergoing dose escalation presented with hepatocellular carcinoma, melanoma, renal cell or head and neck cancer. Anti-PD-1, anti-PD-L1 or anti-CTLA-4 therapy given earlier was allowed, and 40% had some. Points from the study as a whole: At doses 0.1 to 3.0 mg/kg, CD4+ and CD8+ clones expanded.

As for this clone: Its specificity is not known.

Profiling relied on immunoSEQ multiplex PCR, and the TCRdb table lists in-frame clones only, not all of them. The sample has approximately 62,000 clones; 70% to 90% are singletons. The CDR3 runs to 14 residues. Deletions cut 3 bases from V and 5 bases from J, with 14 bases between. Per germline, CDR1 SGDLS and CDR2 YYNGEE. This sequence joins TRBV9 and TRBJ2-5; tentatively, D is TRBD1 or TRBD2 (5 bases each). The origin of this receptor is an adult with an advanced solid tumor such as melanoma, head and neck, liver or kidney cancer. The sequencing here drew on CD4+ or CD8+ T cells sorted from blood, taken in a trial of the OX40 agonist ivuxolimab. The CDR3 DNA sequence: TGTGCCAGCAGCGGGGACCGAGTCGGGGAGACCCAGTACTTC. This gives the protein CASSGDRVGETQYF.